These 23 T cell receptor beta chains came from one sample sequenced in a study of T cell changes during pregnancy in multiple sclerosis. Data came from immunoSEQ multiplex PCR; TCRdb stores just in-frame clones and leaves some out. Here the sample spans 30,000 to 45,000 clones, about 92% being singletons. The sequencing here drew on CD4+ T cells from peripheral blood mononuclear cells, taken after pregnancy. The source is a female donor with multiple sclerosis, enrolled in a pregnancy study.

The chain employs TRBV7-2 and TRBJ1-2; no firm D call. In germline, CDR1 is SGHTA, CDR2 FQGNSA. The CDR3 length is 13 residues. V gave up 6 bases and J gave up 8 bases, with 16 bases separating them. The CDR3 nucleotides read TGTGCCAGCAGTCTTCAGGATTTTGGAGGCTACACCTTC. Encoded protein: CASSLQDFGGYTF.

The chain links TRBV28 to TRBJ2-3, with TRBD1 identical over 9 bases. V lost 6 bases to trimming and J lost 3 bases; unmatched junction nucleotides: 13. The length of the CDR3 is 17 residues. Per germline, CDR1 MDHEN and CDR2 SYDVKM. CDR3 loop: CASSPLLGQGRTDTQYF. The CDR3 nucleotides are TGTGCCAGCAGCCCCCTCCTAGGACAGGGGAGGACAGATACGCAGTATTTT. The complete variable domain, with remaining parts taken from reference TRBV28 and TRBJ2-3, reads DVKVTQSSRYLVKRTGEKVFLECVQDMDHENMFWYRQDPGLGLRLIYFSYDVKMKEKGDIPEGYSVSREKKERFSLILESASTNQTSMYLCASSPLLGQGRTDTQYFGPGTRLTVL.

This chain links TRBV5-1 with TRBJ2-2; perhaps TRBD1 as D (5 bases). Germline V CDR1 and CDR2: SGHRS, YFSETQ. Trimming took off 0 bases at V and 1 base at J, with 13 bases between the two ends. The CDR3 is made up of 17 amino acids. Here the CDR3 reads CASSLVGAGVNTGELFF. CDR3 DNA: TGCGCCAGCAGCTTGGTAGGGGCAGGAGTGAACACCGGGGAGCTGTTTTTT.

The V and J genes are TRBV7-2 and TRBJ2-2, with D unclear. CDR1 SGHTA and CDR2 FQGNSA come from the germline V gene. This CDR3 spans 14 amino acids. V lost 4 bases to trimming and J lost 5 bases, with 11 bases between them. This CDR3 reads CASSSRRTTGELFF. CDR3 sequence (DNA): TGTGCCAGCAGCTCCCGTCGAACAACCGGGGAGCTGTTTTTT.

This rearrangement joins TRBV6-1 to TRBJ2-6; maybe TRBD1 (5 bases). This CDR3 has 18 amino acids. Germline CDR1 reads MNHNS; CDR2 reads SASEGT. Trimming removed 2 bases at V and 0 bases at J, with 14 bases between. The CDR3 coding sequence is TGTGCCAGCAGTGAACTCGTCAGGGCGAGCTCTGGGGCCAACGTCCTGACTTTC. Translation: CASSELVRASSGANVLTF.

By sample share, this clone is medium-sized (0.01 to 0.1%). This rearrangement joins TRBV2 to TRBJ2-5; 9 positions agree with TRBD1. The CDR3 has 12 amino acids. Trimming removed 6 bases from V and 4 bases from J; junction bases left unmatched: 0. In germline, CDR1 is SNHLY, CDR2 FYNNEI. The CDR3: CASRGQGETQYF. The CDR3 DNA sequence: TGTGCCAGCAGGGGACAGGGAGAGACCCAGTACTTC.

The chain combines TRBV7-3 with TRBJ1-1; 8 bases are shared with TRBD1. The CDR3 contains 14 residues. Germline CDR1 is SGHTA and CDR2 is FQGTGA. With 3 bases clipped from V and 1 base from J, the junction kept 1 base outside the gene matches. The CDR3 loop reads CASSLTGANTEAFF. The CDR3 bases are TGTGCCAGCAGCTTGACAGGGGCGAACACTGAAGCTTTCTTT.

The DNA for the CDR3 is TGTGCCAGCAGCACCCCGGGACAGCTAGATACGCAGTATTTT. Its protein is CASSTPGQLDTQYF. The rearrangement joins TRBV7-2 to TRBJ2-3; 7 nucleotides align to TRBD1. After removal of 5 bases from V and 5 bases from J, the junction contained 7 bases not matched to a gene. Per germline, CDR1 SGHTA and CDR2 FQGNSA. The CDR3 spans 14 residues.

The chain joins TRBV6-1 to TRBJ1-2, with D possibly matching TRBD1 (6 bases). This CDR3 has 13 residues. CDR1 is MNHNS and CDR2 is SASEGT in the germline V gene. The germline V and J ends were trimmed by 2 bases and 6 bases, with 10 bases remaining between them. The CDR3 bases are TGTGCCAGCAGTGAAAGGACAGTCGATGGCTACACCTTC. Amino acids: CASSERTVDGYTF.

The chain uses TRBV7-2 and TRBJ1-2; D is uncertain. Trimming shortened V by 7 bases and J by 4 bases, and 10 bases separated the two germline ends. Germline CDR1 SGHTA, CDR2 FQGNSA. CDR3 length equals 12 residues. In nucleotides, the CDR3 is TGTGCCAGCACCCTCTCCCGCTATGGCTACACCTTC. The encoded protein is CASTLSRYGYTF.

The chain uses TRBV29-1 and TRBJ2-1, with D uncertain. CDR1 is SQVTM, CDR2 ANQGSEA, per germline. This CDR3 contains 13 residues. DNA of the CDR3: TGCAGTGCTATACAGTCATCTTACAATGAGCAGTTCTTC. This sequence encodes CSAIQSSYNEQFF.

This clone appeared a single time. J is TRBJ2-7 and V is TRBV7-3; 13 bases line up with TRBD2. The CDR3 extends over 15 amino acids. Trimming cost V 5 bases and J 2 bases; bases outside gene matches: 3. Germline V lookup: CDR1 SGHTA, CDR2 FQGTGA. CDR3 DNA: TGTGCCAGCAGCCCCGGGACTAGCGGGGCCTACGAGCAGTACTTC. Protein sequence: CASSPGTSGAYEQYF.

This chain uses TRBV18 with TRBJ1-1; TRBD1 is a possible D gene (5 bases). Between the trimmed V and J ends, which lost 1 base and 1 base, there was a span of 7 bases. Per the germline V gene, CDR1 is KGHSH and CDR2 is LQKENI. This CDR3 is 14 amino acids long. In nucleotides, the CDR3 is TGTGCCAGCTCACCACAGGGGCCGAACACTGAAGCTTTCTTT. Encoded protein: CASSPQGPNTEAFF. The entire variable domain, with the rest obtained from reference TRBV18 and TRBJ1-1, is as follows: NAGVMQNPRHLVRRRGQEARLRCSPMKGHSHVYWYRQLPEEGLKFMVYLQKENIIDESGMPKERFSAEFPKEGPSILRIQQVVRGDSAAYFCASSPQGPNTEAFFGQGTRLTVV.

The chain combines TRBV18 with TRBJ2-2, with 7 nucleotides matching TRBD1. CDR3 length: 15 amino acids. Trimming at V came to 1 base and at J to 2 bases, leaving 1 base not matched to a gene. Germline V gene lookup returns CDR1 KGHSH and CDR2 LQKENI. The chain's CDR3 is CASSPQGANTGELFF. The CDR3 DNA follows: TGTGCCAGCTCACCACAGGGGGCAAACACCGGGGAGCTGTTTTTT.

The chain is built from TRBV2 and TRBJ1-2; 7 bases match TRBD1. This CDR3 has 14 amino acids. From germline, CDR1 is SNHLY and CDR2 FYNNEI. V lost 5 bases to trimming and J lost 4 bases; unmatched junction nucleotides: 7. CDR3 in amino acids: CASSPGQSIYGYTF. The CDR3 DNA sequence: TGTGCCAGCAGTCCGGGACAGTCGATCTATGGCTACACCTTC.

The rearrangement links TRBV5-1 to TRBJ1-1, with 7 positions matching TRBD1. V gave up 4 bases and J gave up 5 bases; unmatched junction bases: 8. Germline CDR1 and CDR2: SGHRS and YFSETQ. The CDR3 spans 14 residues. The CDR3, as DNA: TGCGCCAGCAGCCCCGGGTCAGGGGGGACTGAAGCTTTCTTT. Its translation is CASSPGSGGTEAFF.

J is TRBJ1-5 and V is TRBV6-6; possibly TRBD1 for D (5 bases). The V end was cut by 0 bases, the J end by 4 bases, with 13 bases between. Germline assignment: CDR1 MNHNY and CDR2 SVGAGI (reference sequence). The length of the CDR3 is 16 residues. The CDR3, as DNA: TGTGCCAGCAGTTACTCGAAGGACAAGGGTAATCAGCCCCAGCATTTT. Translated: CASSYSKDKGNQPQHF.

The chain carries TRBV6-1 and TRBJ2-3; tentative D call: TRBD2 (5 bases). The V and J ends lost 6 bases and 6 bases respectively, with 13 bases between them. Germline-derived CDR1 and CDR2 are MNHNS and SASEGT. The CDR3 consists of 13 residues. The CDR3 DNA follows: TGTGCCAGCAGCCTGGACTCTTCCGATACGCAGTATTTT. Its protein is CASSLDSSDTQYF.

V and J are TRBV5-4 and TRBJ2-1, with 11 bases fitting TRBD1. Germline assignment: CDR1 SGHNT and CDR2 YYREEE (reference sequence). The CDR3 length is 13 residues. Unmatched junction bases numbered 2, after V lost 5 bases and J lost 7 bases. This chain's CDR3 is CASRGQGGNEQFF. CDR3 sequence (DNA): TGTGCCAGCAGGGGACAGGGGGGGAATGAGCAGTTCTTC.

The chain uses TRBV23-1 and TRBJ2-5; 9 positions match TRBD1. Being an ORF, TRBV23-1 has a function that is uncertain. This CDR3 region has 16 residues. V gave up 3 bases and J gave up 5 bases; unmatched junction bases: 10. The CDR3 bases are TGCGCCAGCAGTCAGACAACGGGACAGGGATATGAGACCCAGTACTTC. It translates to CASSQTTGQGYETQYF.

The V and J genes are TRBV5-4 and TRBJ1-1; D unresolved. V was trimmed by 0 bases and J by 1 base, leaving 4 bases between them. The CDR3 contains 13 residues. Germline assignment: CDR1 SGHNT and CDR2 YYREEE (reference sequence). DNA for the CDR3: TGTGCCAGCAGCTTGGCCCGGAACACTGAAGCTTTCTTT. This sequence encodes CASSLARNTEAFF.

The rearrangement joins TRBV10-1 to TRBJ2-3; 9 positions match TRBD2. Looked up from germline, CDR1 is WNHNN and CDR2 is SYGVQD (reference sequence). After removal of 3 bases from V and 10 bases from J, the junction contained 8 bases not matched to a gene. This CDR3 contains 14 residues. This chain's CDR3 is CASSESPGLAAQYF. The CDR3 region has the DNA TGCGCCAGCAGTGAATCGCCGGGACTAGCAGCGCAGTATTTT.

This chain uses TRBV6-1 with TRBJ1-5; 7 bases map to TRBD1. The V segment lost 5 bases and the J segment 3 bases; nucleotides outside the gene matches: 4. Germline V gives CDR1 MNHNS, CDR2 SASEGT. This CDR3 has 14 amino acids. The CDR3: CASSFTGANQPQHF. In DNA form, the CDR3 reads TGTGCCAGCAGTTTTACAGGGGCCAATCAGCCCCAGCATTTT.